The 22 T cell receptor beta chains reported below all come from one sample, sequenced in a study of cytomegalovirus exposure and HLA in healthy donors. Primers for the PCR totalled 60 Vbeta and 13 Jbeta. Profiling relied on immunoSEQ multiplex PCR, and the TCRdb table lists in-frame clones only, not all of them. The table shows roughly 190,000 clones, with around four fifths occurring only once. Sequencing was done on a sample of PBMCs. Receptors originate from a middle-aged man in good health and CMV-seropositive.

This clone was seen a single time. V is TRBV5-1 and J is TRBJ2-1; the match to TRBD1 covers 8 bases. Trimming took 1 base from V and 3 from J; bases not matched to a gene: 3. Per the germline V gene, CDR1 is SGHRS and CDR2 is YFSETQ. The CDR3 is 15 residues long. CDR3 coding DNA: TGCGCCAGCAGCTTGCTGGACAGGGTCTACAATGAGCAGTTCTTC. This translates into CASSLLDRVYNEQFF.

The J gene is TRBJ1-5, the V gene TRBV4-1, with 8 bases identical to TRBD1. V was clipped by 0 bases and J by 0 bases; unmatched bases: 7. The CDR3 has 18 amino acids. The germline V gene has CDR1 MGHRA and CDR2 YSYEKL. In DNA form, the CDR3 reads TGCGCCAGCAGCCAAGATAACAGGGGGGACTATAGCAATCAGCCCCAGCATTTT. This encodes CASSQDNRGDYSNQPQHF.

Written as DNA, the CDR3 is TGTGCCAGCAGGGGGACAGGGACCACCTACGAGCAGTACTTC. As protein: CASRGTGTTYEQYF. The chain carries TRBV6-5 and TRBJ2-7, with 9 bases aligning to TRBD1. V shed 6 bases and J 2 bases; nucleotides not matched to a gene: 5. CDR3 size: 14 residues. Germline values: CDR1 MNHEY, CDR2 SVGAGI.

This clone was detected only once. The chain joins TRBV16 to TRBJ2-7, with D perhaps matching TRBD1 (6 bases). The germline V and J ends were trimmed by 4 bases and 5 bases, with 12 bases remaining between them. Germline V lookup: CDR1 KGHSY, CDR2 FQNENV. The CDR3 is 13 amino acids. CDR3 region: CASSPTGWNEQYF. The CDR3 DNA reads as TGTGCCAGCAGCCCGACAGGTTGGAACGAGCAGTACTTC.

This clone was observed a single time. The chain links TRBV5-1 to TRBJ1-5, with a possible D match to TRBD1 (6 bases). V lost 5 bases and J 7 bases, leaving 19 bases between the germline ends. This CDR3 spans 15 amino acids. Germline V gene data show CDR1 as SGHRS and CDR2 as YFSETQ. The CDR3 region is CASSSGDLPDQPQHF. Here the CDR3 DNA reads TGCGCCAGCAGTTCAGGGGACCTCCCCGACCAGCCCCAGCATTTT.

The chain has TRBV29-1 and TRBJ2-2; 9 bases agree with TRBD2. Trimming took 1 base from V and 3 from J; bases not matched to a gene: 0. CDR1 SQVTM and CDR2 ANQGSEA come from the germline V gene. CDR3 length: 14 amino acids. CDR3 sequence (DNA): TGCAGCGTTGAAGGCGGGAGGGACACCGGGGAGCTGTTTTTT. Protein sequence: CSVEGGRDTGELFF.

This CDR3 reads CASSEGGSNQPQHF. The CDR3 DNA is TGTGCCAGCAGCGAGGGGGGGAGCAATCAGCCCCAGCATTTT. This chain joins TRBV9 and TRBJ1-5; the D gene is possibly TRBD1 (6 bases). Germline-derived CDR1 and CDR2 are SGDLS and YYNGEE. Trimming pared 3 bases from V and 1 base from J, leaving 8 bases between. CDR3 size: 14 residues.

V is TRBV28 and J is TRBJ1-1; D may be TRBD1 (5 bases). Trimming removed 4 bases at V and 8 bases at J, with 20 bases between. The CDR3 is 15 residues long. From germline, CDR1 is MDHEN and CDR2 SYDVKM. CDR3 nucleotides: TGTGCCAGCAGTTCCCGGGGGGGTAGCGCCTTAGAAGCTTTCTTT. Amino acid sequence: CASSSRGGSALEAFF.

The V and J genes are TRBV7-2 and TRBJ2-1, with D hard to call. The CDR3 consists of 14 residues. V dropped 5 bases and J dropped 6 bases, with 14 bases sitting between them. CDR1 and CDR2 from the germline V gene are SGHTA and FQGNSA. The CDR3 bases are TGTGCCAGCAGCCCCGTCCGTAGCCTCAATGAGCAGTTCTTC. Amino acids: CASSPVRSLNEQFF. The variable domain in full, with the rest retrieved from reference TRBV7-2 and TRBJ2-1, is GAGVSQSPSNKVTEKGKDVELRCDPISGHTALYWYRQSLGQGLEFLIYFQGNSAPDKSGLPSDRFSAERTGGSVSTLTIQRTQQEDSAVYLCASSPVRSLNEQFFGPGTRLTVL.

V usage is TRBV19 and J usage is TRBJ1-6, with a tentative D call TRBD1 (5 bases). V was cut by 8 bases and J by 6 bases, with 20 bases left in between. CDR3 length equals 16 residues. Germline V lookup: CDR1 LNHDA, CDR2 SQIVND (reference sequence). CDR3 region: CASSQWGPPSNSPLHF. As DNA, the CDR3 is TGTGCCAGTTCTCAATGGGGCCCTCCCTCTAATTCACCCCTCCACTTT.

CDR3 protein: CASSPGLPTDTQYF. In DNA form, the CDR3 reads TGTGCCAGCAGCCCTGGACTTCCCACAGATACGCAGTATTTT. The chain recombines TRBV7-7 with TRBJ2-3, with D perhaps TRBD2 (5 bases). V was clipped by 5 bases and J by 2 bases, with 11 bases between them. Per germline, CDR1 SSHAT and CDR2 FNYEAQ (reference sequence). This CDR3 has 14 amino acids. The variable domain in full, completed from reference TRBV7-7 and TRBJ2-3, reads GAGVSQSPRYKVTKRGQDVTLRCDPISSHATLYWYQQALGQGPEFLTYFNYEAQPDKSGLPSDRFSAERPEGSISTLTIQRTEQRDSAMYRCASSPGLPTDTQYFGPGTRLTVL.

The chain recombines TRBV30 with TRBJ2-5; 10 bases are shared with TRBD2. The DNA end lines up better with TRBJ2-7; the J call may be wrong. The CDR3 is 15 residues long. CDR1 and CDR2 (germline): GTSNPN, SVGIG (reference sequence). Here the CDR3 reads CAWISGRAYPYEQYF. In DNA, the CDR3 is TGTGCCTGGATAAGCGGGAGGGCCTACCCCTACGAGCAGTACTTC.

For this clone: At one end, the junction sequence differs from germline, possibly due to a read error. The CDR3 is CASSLKGGGANGLTF. CDR3 DNA sequence: TGTGCCAGCAGCTTAAAGGGCGGTGGGGCCAACGGCCTGACTTTC. The chain has TRBV7-3 and TRBJ2-6; TRBD1 might be the D (5 bases). This CDR3 comprises 15 residues. From germline, CDR1 is SGHTA and CDR2 FQGTGA.

The chain couples TRBV10-1 to TRBJ2-1; 10 bases agree with TRBD2. This CDR3 is 16 amino acids long. The germline gives CDR1 WNHNN, CDR2 SYGVQD (reference sequence). J lost 4 bases, V lost 0 bases, and 3 bases had no gene match. The CDR3 spells CASSESLAGAYNEQFF. The CDR3 DNA is TGCGCCAGCAGTGAGTCCCTAGCGGGAGCATACAATGAGCAGTTCTTC.

V usage is TRBV7-2 and J usage is TRBJ2-3; D is perhaps TRBD2 (6 bases). CDR3 length: 15 amino acids. Per the germline V gene, CDR1 is SGHTA and CDR2 is FQGNSA. V was shortened by 2 bases and J by 2 bases, with 11 bases between the two germline ends. The CDR3 loop is CASSLSGSHTDTQYF. For the CDR3, the DNA is TGTGCCAGCAGCTTAAGCGGGTCCCACACAGATACGCAGTATTTT.

The CDR3 DNA is TGCGCCAGCAGCTTGGATGGAGACAGGGGCTATGGCTACACCTTC. Its protein product is CASSLDGDRGYGYTF. The chain carries TRBV5-1 and TRBJ1-2; 8 bases agree with TRBD1. Germline V gene sequence: CDR1 SGHRS, CDR2 YFSETQ. This CDR3 is 15 amino acids long. With V trimmed by 0 bases and J by 4 bases, 5 bases remained unmatched. Using reference TRBV5-1 and TRBJ1-2 for the parts outside the CDR3, the full variable domain is KAGVTQTPRYLIKTRGQQVTLSCSPISGHRSVSWYQQTPGQGLQFLFEYFSETQRNKGNFPGRFSGRQFSNSRSEMNVSTLELGDSALYLCASSLDGDRGYGYTFGSGTRLTVV.

V and J are TRBV30 and TRBJ1-2; D unresolved. From germline, CDR1 is GTSNPN and CDR2 SVGIG (reference sequence). This CDR3 spans 12 amino acids. V lost 4 bases and J 4 bases, leaving 10 bases between the germline ends. CDR3: CAWNEGLYGYTF. CDR3 DNA: TGTGCCTGGAATGAGGGCCTCTATGGCTACACCTTC.

This clone showed up just once. The chain uses TRBV5-1 and TRBJ2-7; D is uncertain. The CDR3 is 13 residues long. V dropped 5 bases and J dropped 2 bases, with 11 bases sitting between them. CDR1 is SGHRS, CDR2 YFSETQ, per germline. CDR3 DNA: TGCGCCAGCAGTTACGACTCAACCTACGAGCAGTACTTC. Its protein product is CASSYDSTYEQYF. Full variable domain (missing parts from reference TRBV5-1 and TRBJ2-7): KAGVTQTPRYLIKTRGQQVTLSCSPISGHRSVSWYQQTPGQGLQFLFEYFSETQRNKGNFPGRFSGRQFSNSRSEMNVSTLELGDSALYLCASSYDSTYEQYFGPGTRLTVT.

This chain links TRBV5-6 with TRBJ1-1, with D uncertain. Germline CDR1 and CDR2: SGHDT and YYEEEE. The CDR3 covers 13 residues. The germline V and J ends were trimmed by 0 bases and 6 bases, with 9 bases remaining between them. CDR3 nucleotide sequence: TGTGCCAGCAGCTTGGTAGCGTCTTCTGAAGCTTTCTTT. This sequence encodes CASSLVASSEAFF.

The chain couples TRBV19 to TRBJ1-1; the D is unclear. Trimming removed 3 bases at V and 3 bases at J, with 5 bases between. The germline CDR1 and CDR2 sequences are LNHDA and SQIVND (reference sequence). The CDR3 is 12 amino acids. CDR3 bases: TGTGCCAGTAGTATGAGGGACACTGAAGCTTTCTTT. Translating gives CASSMRDTEAFF.

This clone appeared a single time. The identical CDR3 is also encoded by other nucleotide sequences in the sample. The genes are TRBV10-3 and TRBJ2-3, with TRBD2 identical over 7 bases. The CDR3 is 17 residues long. Germline assignment: CDR1 ENHRY and CDR2 SYGVKD. V lost 6 bases to trimming and J lost 0 bases; unmatched junction nucleotides: 12. The CDR3: CAISVLGRERSTDTQYF. The CDR3 DNA sequence: TGTGCCATCAGCGTCCTTGGGCGGGAGAGGAGCACAGATACGCAGTATTTT.

This clone was counted once. The chain has TRBV19 and TRBJ2-1, with 7 bases lining up with TRBD1. The germline V gene has CDR1 LNHDA and CDR2 SQIVND (reference sequence). V shed 6 bases, J shed 3 bases, and the junction held 5 bases outside the gene matches. CDR3 length: 14 residues. CDR3 coding DNA: TGTGCCAGTAGCTCGGGACAGCTCTACAATGAGCAGTTCTTC. The encoded protein is CASSSGQLYNEQFF.